This T cell receptor (beta chain) is drawn from a study of blood T cell repertoires in COVID-19. Study background: Some COVID-19 samples were acute and others convalescent; all came from the United States, Italy and Spain.

Participant age was roughly 18 to 100 years, and participants resided in roughly 25 US areas. Cohorts were assigned according to the clinical history that participants reported. Generated by immunoSEQ multiplex PCR, the TCRdb table keeps only in-frame clones and is missing some. The sample has 300,000 or so clones, 80% to 90% seen once; the top ten hold approximately 4.6%. CDR3 length: 13 amino acids. Trimming left V 0 bases short and J 4 bases short, with 7 bases between. Germline CDR1 reads LGHNA; CDR2 reads YNFKEQ. Sequencing input: PBMCs or T cells enriched from blood (not recorded which). The J gene is TRBJ2-7, the V gene TRBV4-2; D not resolved. The clonotype originates from a woman between 35 and 50 years old with acute COVID-19. CDR3 in amino acids: CASSQEVEYEQYF. As DNA, the CDR3 is TGTGCCAGCAGCCAAGAAGTAGAGTACGAGCAGTACTTC.